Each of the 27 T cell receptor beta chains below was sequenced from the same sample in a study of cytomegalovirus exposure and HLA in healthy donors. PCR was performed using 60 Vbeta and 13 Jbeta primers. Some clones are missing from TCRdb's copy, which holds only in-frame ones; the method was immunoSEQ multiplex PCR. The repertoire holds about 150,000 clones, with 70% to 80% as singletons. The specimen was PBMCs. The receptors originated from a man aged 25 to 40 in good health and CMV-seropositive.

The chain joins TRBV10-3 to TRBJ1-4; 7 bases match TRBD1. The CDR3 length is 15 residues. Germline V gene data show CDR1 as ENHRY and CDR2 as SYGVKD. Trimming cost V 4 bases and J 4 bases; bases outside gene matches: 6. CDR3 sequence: CAISGGQANNEKLFF. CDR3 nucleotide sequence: TGTGCCATCAGTGGTGGACAGGCTAATAATGAAAAACTGTTTTTT.

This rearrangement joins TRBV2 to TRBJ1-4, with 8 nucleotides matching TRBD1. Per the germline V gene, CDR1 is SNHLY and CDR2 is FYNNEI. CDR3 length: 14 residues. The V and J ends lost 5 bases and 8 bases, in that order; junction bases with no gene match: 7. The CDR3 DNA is TGTGCCAGCAGTTCCGACAGGGGAGGGGAAAAACTGTTTTTT. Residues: CASSSDRGGEKLFF.

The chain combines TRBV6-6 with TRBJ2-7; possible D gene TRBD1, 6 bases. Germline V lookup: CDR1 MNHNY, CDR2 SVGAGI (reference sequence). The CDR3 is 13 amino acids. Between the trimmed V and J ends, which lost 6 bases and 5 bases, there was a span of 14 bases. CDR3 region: CASSSPAGDEQYF. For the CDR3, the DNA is TGTGCCAGCAGCTCCCCCGCAGGGGACGAGCAGTACTTC.

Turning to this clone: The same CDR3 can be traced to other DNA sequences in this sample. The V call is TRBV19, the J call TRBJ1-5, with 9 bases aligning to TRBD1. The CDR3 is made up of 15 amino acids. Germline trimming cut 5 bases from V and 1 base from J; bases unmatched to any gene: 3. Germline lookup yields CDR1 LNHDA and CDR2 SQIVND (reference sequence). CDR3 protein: CASSATGGSNQPQHF. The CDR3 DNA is TGTGCCAGTAGTGCCACAGGGGGCAGCAATCAGCCCCAGCATTTT.

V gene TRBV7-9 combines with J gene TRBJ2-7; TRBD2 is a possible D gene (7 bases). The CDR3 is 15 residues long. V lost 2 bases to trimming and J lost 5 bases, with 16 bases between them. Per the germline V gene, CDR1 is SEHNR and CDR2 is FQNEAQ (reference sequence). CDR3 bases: TGTGCCAGCAGCTTACAGGGGACGGGGGGCGACGAGCAGTACTTC. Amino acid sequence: CASSLQGTGGDEQYF.

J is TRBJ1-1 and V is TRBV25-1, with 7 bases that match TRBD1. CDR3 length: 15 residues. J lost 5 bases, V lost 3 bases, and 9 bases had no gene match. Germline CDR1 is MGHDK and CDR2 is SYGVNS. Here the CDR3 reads CASSDSKRGQTEAFF. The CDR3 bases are TGTGCCAGCAGTGACAGTAAGAGGGGGCAAACTGAAGCTTTCTTT.

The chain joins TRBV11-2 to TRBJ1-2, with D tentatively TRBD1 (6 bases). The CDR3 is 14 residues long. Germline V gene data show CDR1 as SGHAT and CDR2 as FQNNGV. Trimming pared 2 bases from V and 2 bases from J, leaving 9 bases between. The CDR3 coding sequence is TGTGCCAGCAGCTTACTGAGGGGGAACTATGGCTACACCTTC. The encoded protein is CASSLLRGNYGYTF.

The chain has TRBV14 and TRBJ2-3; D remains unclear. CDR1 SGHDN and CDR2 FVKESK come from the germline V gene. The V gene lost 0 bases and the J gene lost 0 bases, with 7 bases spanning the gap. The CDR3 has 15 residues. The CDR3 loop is CASSQDLTSTDTQYF. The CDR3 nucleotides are TGTGCCAGCAGCCAAGACCTGACTAGCACAGATACGCAGTATTTT.

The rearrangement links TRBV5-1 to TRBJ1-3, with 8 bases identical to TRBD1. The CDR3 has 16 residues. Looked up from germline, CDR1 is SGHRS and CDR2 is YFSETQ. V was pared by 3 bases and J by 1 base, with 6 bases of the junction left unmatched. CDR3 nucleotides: TGCGCCAGCAGCTCCGACAGGGGAAATTCTGGAAACACCATATATTTT. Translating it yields CASSSDRGNSGNTIYF.

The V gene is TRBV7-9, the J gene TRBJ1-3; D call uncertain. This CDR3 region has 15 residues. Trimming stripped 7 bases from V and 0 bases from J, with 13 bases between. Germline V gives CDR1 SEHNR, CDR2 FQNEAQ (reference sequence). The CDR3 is CASKRTGPSGNTIYF. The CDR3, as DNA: TGTGCCAGCAAGAGGACTGGGCCCTCTGGAAACACCATATATTTT.

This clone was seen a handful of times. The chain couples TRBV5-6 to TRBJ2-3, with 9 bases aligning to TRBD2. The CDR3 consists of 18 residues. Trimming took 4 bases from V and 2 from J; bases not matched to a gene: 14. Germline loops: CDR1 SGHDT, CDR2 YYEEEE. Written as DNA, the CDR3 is TGTGCCAGCAGCCCGGACGCGCTAGCGGGGTCCCACACAGATACGCAGTATTTT. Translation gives CASSPDALAGSHTDTQYF.

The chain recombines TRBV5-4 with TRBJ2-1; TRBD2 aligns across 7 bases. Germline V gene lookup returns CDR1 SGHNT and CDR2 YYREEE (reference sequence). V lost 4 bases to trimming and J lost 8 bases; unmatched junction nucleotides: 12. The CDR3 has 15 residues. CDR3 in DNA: TGTGCCAGCAGCCTGAGAATTACTAGCGATCATGAGCAGTTCTTC. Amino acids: CASSLRITSDHEQFF.

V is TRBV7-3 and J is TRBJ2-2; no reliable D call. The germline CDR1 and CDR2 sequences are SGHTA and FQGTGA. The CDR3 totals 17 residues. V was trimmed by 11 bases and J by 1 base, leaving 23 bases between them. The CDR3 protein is CASAEAAKPRNTGELFF. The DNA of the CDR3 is TGTGCCTCGGCGGAAGCAGCCAAACCCAGGAACACCGGGGAGCTGTTTTTT.

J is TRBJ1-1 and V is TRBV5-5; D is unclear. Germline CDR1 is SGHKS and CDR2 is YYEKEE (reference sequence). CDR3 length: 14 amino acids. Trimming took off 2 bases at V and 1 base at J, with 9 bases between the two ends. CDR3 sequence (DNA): TGTGCCAGCAGCTTATTGGTCGGGAACACTGAAGCTTTCTTT. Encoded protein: CASSLLVGNTEAFF.

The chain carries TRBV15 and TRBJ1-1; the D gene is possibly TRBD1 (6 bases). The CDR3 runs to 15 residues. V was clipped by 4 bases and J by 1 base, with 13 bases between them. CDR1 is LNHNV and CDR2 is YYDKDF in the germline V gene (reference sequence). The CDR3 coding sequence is TGTGCCACCAGCACCTTGACAGGTACGAACACTGAAGCTTTCTTT. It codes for CATSTLTGTNTEAFF.

CDR3 in DNA: TGTGCCAGCAGCCAGACAGCTTATGGCTACACCTTC. Amino acids: CASSQTAYGYTF. This chain links TRBV4-2 with TRBJ1-2; weak D call: TRBD1 (5 bases). Germline-derived CDR1 and CDR2 are LGHNA and YNFKEQ. Between the trimmed V and J ends, which lost 3 bases and 5 bases, there was a span of 7 bases. The CDR3 contains 12 residues.

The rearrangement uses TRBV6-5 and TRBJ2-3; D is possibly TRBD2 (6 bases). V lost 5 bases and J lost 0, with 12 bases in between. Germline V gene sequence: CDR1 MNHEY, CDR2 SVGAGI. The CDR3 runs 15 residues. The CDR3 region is CASSKGEVSTDTQYF. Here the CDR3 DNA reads TGTGCCAGCAGTAAAGGGGAGGTGAGCACAGATACGCAGTATTTT.

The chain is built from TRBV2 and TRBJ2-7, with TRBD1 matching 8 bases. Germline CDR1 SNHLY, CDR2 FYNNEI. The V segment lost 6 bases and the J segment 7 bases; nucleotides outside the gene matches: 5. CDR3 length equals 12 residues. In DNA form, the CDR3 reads TGTGCCAGCAGGAGGACAGGGTGGGAGCAGTACTTC. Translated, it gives CASRRTGWEQYF.

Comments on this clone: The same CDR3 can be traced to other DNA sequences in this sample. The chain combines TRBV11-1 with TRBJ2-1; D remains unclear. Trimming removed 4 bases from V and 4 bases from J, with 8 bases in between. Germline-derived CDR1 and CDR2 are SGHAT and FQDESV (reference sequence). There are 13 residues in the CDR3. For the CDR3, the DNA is TGTGCCAGCAGCTCAGGCCCTTACAATGAGCAGTTCTTC. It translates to CASSSGPYNEQFF.

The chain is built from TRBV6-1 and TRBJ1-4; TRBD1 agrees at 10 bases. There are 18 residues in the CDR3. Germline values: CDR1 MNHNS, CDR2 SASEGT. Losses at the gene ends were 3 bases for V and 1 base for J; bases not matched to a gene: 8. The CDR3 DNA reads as TGTGCCAGCAGTGACAGACAGGGGGCGCGGGGAACTAATGAAAAACTGTTTTTT. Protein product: CASSDRQGARGTNEKLFF.

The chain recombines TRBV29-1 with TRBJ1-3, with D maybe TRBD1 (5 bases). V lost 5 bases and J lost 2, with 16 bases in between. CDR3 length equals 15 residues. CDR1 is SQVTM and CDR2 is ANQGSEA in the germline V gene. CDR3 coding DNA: TGCAGCGTTCTGCTAGGAGGGGAACCTGGAAACACCATATATTTT. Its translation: CSVLLGGEPGNTIYF. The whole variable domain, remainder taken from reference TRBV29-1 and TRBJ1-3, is SAVISQKPSRDICQRGTSLTIQCQVDSQVTMMFWYRQQPGQSLTLIATANQGSEATYESGFVIDKFPISRPNLTFSTLTVSNMSPEDSSIYLCSVLLGGEPGNTIYFGEGSWLTVV.

As DNA, the CDR3 is TGTGCCAGCAGTCTGGGGACTTCTTCCTCGAGCTCCTACAATGAGCAGTTCTTC. Its translation is CASSLGTSSSSSYNEQFF. The J gene is TRBJ2-1, the V gene TRBV27, with a tentative D call TRBD2 (6 bases). CDR3 length: 18 amino acids. Germline CDR1 and CDR2: MNHEY and SMNVEV (reference sequence). Trimming pared 5 bases from V and 0 bases from J, leaving 20 bases between.

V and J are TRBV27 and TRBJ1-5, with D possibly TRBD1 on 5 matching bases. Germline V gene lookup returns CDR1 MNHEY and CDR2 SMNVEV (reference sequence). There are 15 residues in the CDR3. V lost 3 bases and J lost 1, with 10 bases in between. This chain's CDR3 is CASSFDSRSNQPQHF. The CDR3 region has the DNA TGTGCCAGCAGTTTTGACAGTCGAAGCAATCAGCCCCAGCATTTT.

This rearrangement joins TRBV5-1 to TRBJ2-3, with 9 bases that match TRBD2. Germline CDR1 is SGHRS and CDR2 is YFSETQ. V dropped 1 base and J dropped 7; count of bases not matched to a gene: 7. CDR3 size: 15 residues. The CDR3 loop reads CASSLSSGGSYTQYF. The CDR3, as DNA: TGCGCCAGCAGCTTGAGTAGCGGGGGTTCCTATACGCAGTATTTT.

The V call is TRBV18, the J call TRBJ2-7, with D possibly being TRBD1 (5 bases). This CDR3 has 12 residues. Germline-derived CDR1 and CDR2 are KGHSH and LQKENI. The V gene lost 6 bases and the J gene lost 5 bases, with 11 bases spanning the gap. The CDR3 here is CASSDSRDEQYF. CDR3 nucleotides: TGTGCCAGCTCTGACAGTCGAGACGAGCAGTACTTC.

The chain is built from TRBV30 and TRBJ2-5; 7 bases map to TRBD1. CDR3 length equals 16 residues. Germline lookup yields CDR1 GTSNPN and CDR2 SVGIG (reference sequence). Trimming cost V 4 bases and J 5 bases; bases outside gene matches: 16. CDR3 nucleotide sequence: TGTGCCTGGAATCAAGGGGGCCTAGGGGGTGGGGAGACCCAGTACTTC. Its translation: CAWNQGGLGGGETQYF.

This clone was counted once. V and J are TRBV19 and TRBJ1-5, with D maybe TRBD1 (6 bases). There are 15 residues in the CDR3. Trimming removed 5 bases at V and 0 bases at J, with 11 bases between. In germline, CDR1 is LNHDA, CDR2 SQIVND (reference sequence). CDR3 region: CASSRQGISNQPQHF. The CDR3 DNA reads TGTGCCAGTAGTCGTCAGGGGATTAGCAATCAGCCCCAGCATTTT.